This T cell receptor (beta chain) was observed in a study of OX40 agonist ivuxolimab in advanced cancers. Background on the whole study: The costimulatory receptor OX40 (CD134) was targeted by ivuxolimab, a fully human IgG2 agonistic monoclonal antibody. Intravenous ivuxolimab was administered to patients every 2 weeks at six dose levels: 0.01, 0.1, 0.3, 1.5, 3 and 10 mg/kg. Of the roughly 50 dose-escalation patients, hepatocellular carcinoma was present in 19, melanoma in roughly 15, renal cell carcinoma in 9 and head and neck cancer in 9. The dose-escalation cohort was 82.7% male with a mean age of about 54 years, ranging from roughly 23 to 80. Prior anti-PD-1, anti-PD-L1 or anti-CTLA-4 therapy was permitted, and 40% to 50% of dose-escalation patients had received checkpoint inhibitors. Partial responses were achieved by three dose-escalation patients, of whom one had hepatocellular carcinoma and two had cutaneous melanoma. Peripheral TCRbeta sequencing was intended to test whether TCR sequence diversity was altered and clonal T-cell expansion was caused by ivuxolimab. The monotherapy dose-escalation portion (N ≈ 57 patients) of the phase I ivuxolimab trial is reported in the paper. Overall study outcomes, separate from this receptor: Partial responders in the 0.1-3.0 mg/kg groups had among the lowest normalized peripheral clonal expansion, especially among CD8+ T cells. At doses of 0.1 to 3.0 mg/kg, clonal expansion of both CD4+ and CD8+ blood T cells was observed from baseline to week 6. The antigen specificity of the peripheral T cells that underwent clonal expansion was not determined. On average, CD8+ T cells showed more expanded clones than CD4+ T cells after ivuxolimab. Low levels of normalized T-cell clonal expansion were also shown by some nonresponding patients.

The trial excluded patients who had a history of autoimmune disease or were on systemic immunosuppression. Peripheral blood for TCR sequencing was collected from all dose cohorts at baseline, on cycle 4 day 1, and on cycle 7 day 1. The samples were drawn from a first-in-human, open-label, multicenter phase I dose-escalation trial of ivuxolimab. The trial enrolled adults with locally advanced or metastatic head and neck squamous cell, hepatocellular, melanoma or renal cell carcinoma. Before TCR sequencing, CD4+ T cells and CD8+ T cells were sorted from peripheral blood as separate populations. Genomic DNA was isolated from the sorted cells so that the TCRbeta CDR3 region could be sequenced. The immunoSEQ Assay was used for sequencing of TCRbeta CDR3 regions. As stored in TCRdb, this immuneACCESS dataset retains in-frame rearrangements with V and J assigned. A fraction of the clones does not appear; measured against another copy, unresolved V genes explain less than half of the discrepancy, and the remainder lacks a known reason. Recorded for this sample are 23,000 or so clones; about 88% of them occurred a single time. The ten top clones hold around 34% of the sample.

Its CDR3 holds 15 amino acids, cysteine through phenylalanine. The DNA shown is the 45-base CDR3, in frame from base 1. V was cut back by 1 base and J by 0 bases, leaving a gap of 11 bases between them. For CDR1 and CDR2, the germline V gene lists SGHDT and YYEEEE. Comments on this clone: What antigen it recognizes has not been identified. Per-base quality was not reported, and no clone a single base away is much larger than it.

The material was CD4+ or CD8+ T cells sorted from blood, obtained in a trial of the OX40 agonist ivuxolimab. The sequence is built from TRBV5-6 and TRBJ2-7; tentative D gene TRBD1, with 6 bases matching. This receptor was identified in an adult with an advanced solid tumor such as melanoma, head and neck, liver or kidney cancer. The sequence in DNA is TGTGCCAGCAGCTTGTGGACAGCCGCCTCCTACGAGCAGTACTTC. Its amino acids are CASSLWTAASYEQYF.